This is a list of T cell receptor beta chains from one sample in a study of T and B cells in COVID-19 patients. TCRdb reanalysed the multiplex PCR reads using MiXCR and keeps one entry per CDR3 protein. The table includes over 8,000 distinct CDR3 sequences, approximately 40% detected once. Sequencing used blood. The receptors shown here come from a human donor with active COVID-19. Both conserved end residues are part of each CDR3. Fields, in order: D gene, clone size, J gene, V gene, CDR3 DNA, CDR3 protein. D genes are given only for firm matches. Size is stated for part of the rows, as once, few or many counts, or as a class when the clone is expanded.

D gene: .; clone size: .; J gene: TRBJ1-2; V gene: TRBV10-3; CDR3 DNA: TGTGCCATCAGTGAGGGCGGCTATGGCTACACCTTC; CDR3 protein: CAISEGGYGYTF
D gene: TRBD1; clone size: .; J gene: TRBJ1-5; V gene: TRBV19; CDR3 DNA: TGTGCCTCCCAAGACAGGGCCCTAAGCAATCAGCCCCAGCATTTT; CDR3 protein: CASQDRALSNQPQHF
D gene: .; clone size: .; J gene: TRBJ2-7; V gene: TRBV11-3; CDR3 DNA: TGTGCCAGCAGCTTCACAGGTCCTGGCGAGCAGTACTTC; CDR3 protein: CASSFTGPGEQYF
D gene: .; clone size: few; J gene: TRBJ1-4; V gene: TRBV6-5; CDR3 DNA: TGTGCCAGCAGTTATTCAGCGGCAACTAATGAAAAACTGTTTTTT; CDR3 protein: CASSYSAATNEKLFF
D gene: TRBD1; clone size: .; J gene: TRBJ2-2; V gene: TRBV20-1; CDR3 DNA: TGCAGTGCTAGAGATAACAGGGGTGGACCGAACACCGGGGAGCTGTTTTTT; CDR3 protein: CSARDNRGGPNTGELFF
D gene: .; clone size: few; J gene: TRBJ2-3; V gene: TRBV24-1; CDR3 DNA: TGTGCCACCAGTGATTCCCGGACTGGGAACACAGATACGCAGTATTTT; CDR3 protein: CATSDSRTGNTDTQYF
D gene: .; clone size: few; J gene: TRBJ1-1; V gene: TRBV6-5; CDR3 DNA: TGTGCCAGCAGTTACTCGACGTGGGGTAACACTGAAGCTTTCTTT; CDR3 protein: CASSYSTWGNTEAFF
D gene: TRBD1; clone size: medium-sized; J gene: TRBJ2-6; V gene: TRBV19; CDR3 DNA: TGTGCCAGTAGACCTCTGACAGGGGGCGCTTCCGGGGCCAACGTCCTGACTTTC; CDR3 protein: CASRPLTGGASGANVLTF
D gene: TRBD2; clone size: .; J gene: TRBJ2-1; V gene: TRBV12-3/TRBV12-4; CDR3 DNA: TGTGCCAGCAGCTTAGTAGCGGGGAACTACAATGAGCAGTTCTTC; CDR3 protein: CASSLVAGNYNEQFF
D gene: .; clone size: few; J gene: TRBJ1-2; V gene: TRBV6-5; CDR3 DNA: TGTGCCAGCAGTTACACCCGGGGACAATACACCTTC; CDR3 protein: CASSYTRGQYTF
D gene: TRBD1; clone size: .; J gene: TRBJ1-2; V gene: TRBV18; CDR3 DNA: TGTGCCAGCTCACCTCTTGACAGGGCGGTATATGGCTACACCTTC; CDR3 protein: CASSPLDRAVYGYTF
D gene: .; clone size: few; J gene: TRBJ1-4; V gene: TRBV6-1; CDR3 DNA: TGTGCCAGCAGTGAAAGGGGTGAAAAACTGTTTTTT; CDR3 protein: CASSERGEKLFF
D gene: TRBD1; clone size: .; J gene: TRBJ2-3; V gene: TRBV19; CDR3 DNA: TGTGCCAGTAGTATTGGACAGGGGGCAGATACGCAGTATTTT; CDR3 protein: CASSIGQGADTQYF
D gene: .; clone size: .; J gene: TRBJ1-2; V gene: TRBV29-1; CDR3 DNA: TGCAGCGTTGAAGGACAGGTGGGGGCCACCTATGGCTACACCTTC; CDR3 protein: CSVEGQVGATYGYTF
D gene: TRBD2; clone size: medium-sized; J gene: TRBJ2-5; V gene: TRBV11-3; CDR3 DNA: TGTGCCAGCAGCTTAGGCGGGGGGGAGACCCAGTACTTC; CDR3 protein: CASSLGGGETQYF
D gene: .; clone size: .; J gene: TRBJ1-2; V gene: TRBV15; CDR3 DNA: TGTGCCACCAGCATCCCCCCCGGGGCTCACTACACCTTC; CDR3 protein: CATSIPPGAHYTF
D gene: TRBD1; clone size: .; J gene: TRBJ1-2; V gene: TRBV6-5; CDR3 DNA: TGTGCCAGCAGGAGGGGGCGAGACTATGGCTACACCTTC; CDR3 protein: CASRRGRDYGYTF
D gene: TRBD2; clone size: .; J gene: TRBJ2-3; V gene: TRBV5-1; CDR3 DNA: TGCGCCAGCAGCATCGGACTAGCGGGGGGCCGAGGAGATACGCAGTATTTT; CDR3 protein: CASSIGLAGGRGDTQYF
D gene: TRBD2; clone size: .; J gene: TRBJ2-3; V gene: TRBV5-4; CDR3 DNA: TGTGTCGGGCAACTAGCGGGGGGGCTGGATACGCAGTATTTT; CDR3 protein: CVGQLAGGLDTQYF
D gene: .; clone size: .; J gene: TRBJ1-6; V gene: TRBV5-6; CDR3 DNA: TGTGCCAGCAGCCCAGGGACGGCCGGGACCTATAATTCACCCCTCCACTTT; CDR3 protein: CASSPGTAGTYNSPLHF
D gene: .; clone size: medium-sized; J gene: TRBJ2-2; V gene: TRBV27; CDR3 DNA: TGTGCCAGCAGTGAGATTACAGGGATGGAGCTGTTTTTT; CDR3 protein: CASSEITGMELFF
D gene: .; clone size: .; J gene: TRBJ1-5; V gene: TRBV6-2/TRBV6-3; CDR3 DNA: TGTGCCAGCAGTGAATCGGGAAACAATCAGCCCCAGCATTTT; CDR3 protein: CASSESGNNQPQHF
D gene: .; clone size: .; J gene: TRBJ1-3; V gene: TRBV11-3; CDR3 DNA: TGTGCCAGAAGCTTAGTCTCACAGACCGGAAACACCATATATTTT; CDR3 protein: CARSLVSQTGNTIYF
D gene: TRBD2; clone size: few; J gene: TRBJ2-3; V gene: TRBV5-4; CDR3 DNA: TGTGCCAGCAGCTCACGCGGGGGGCGTCGTGATACGCAGTATTTT; CDR3 protein: CASSSRGGRRDTQYF
D gene: .; clone size: .; J gene: TRBJ2-1; V gene: TRBV12-3/TRBV12-4; CDR3 DNA: TGTGCCAGCACCAATATGGGAGGCTACAATGAGCAGTTCTTC; CDR3 protein: CASTNMGGYNEQFF
D gene: .; clone size: .; J gene: TRBJ2-1; V gene: TRBV15; CDR3 DNA: TGTGCCACCAGCAGAGATAGGGCAGCACGGGATGAGCAGTTCTTC; CDR3 protein: CATSRDRAARDEQFF
D gene: .; clone size: once; J gene: TRBJ2-5; V gene: TRBV24-1; CDR3 DNA: TGTGCCACCAGTGTCAGCGCGGAAGAGACCCAGTACTTC; CDR3 protein: CATSVSAEETQYF
D gene: .; clone size: .; J gene: TRBJ2-5; V gene: TRBV20-1; CDR3 DNA: TGCAGTGCGAGAGGAGGGGCCCAAGAGACCCAGTACTTC; CDR3 protein: CSARGGAQETQYF
D gene: TRBD1; clone size: .; J gene: TRBJ2-2; V gene: TRBV19; CDR3 DNA: TGTGCCAGTAGTAGACAGGGCGGGTCCGGGGAGCTGTTTTTT; CDR3 protein: CASSRQGGSGELFF
D gene: TRBD1; clone size: few; J gene: TRBJ1-2; V gene: TRBV19; CDR3 DNA: TGTGCCTCAGGACGGGACAGGGACAACTATGGCTACACCTTC; CDR3 protein: CASGRDRDNYGYTF
D gene: .; clone size: .; J gene: TRBJ1-4; V gene: TRBV28; CDR3 DNA: TGTGCCAGCAGTTCTGAAGGGGCAGCAGATGAAAAACTGTATTTT; CDR3 protein: CASSSEGAADEKLYF
D gene: TRBD2; clone size: few; J gene: TRBJ2-1; V gene: TRBV19; CDR3 DNA: TGTGCCAGTAGTATGGGAGGGGCCCCCTACAATGAGCAGTTCTTC; CDR3 protein: CASSMGGAPYNEQFF
D gene: .; clone size: .; J gene: TRBJ2-5; V gene: TRBV7-6; CDR3 DNA: TGTGCCAGCAGCTTAGGAACCAACCAAGAGACCCAGTACTTC; CDR3 protein: CASSLGTNQETQYF
D gene: TRBD2; clone size: .; J gene: TRBJ2-2; V gene: TRBV18; CDR3 DNA: TGTGCCAGCTCACCATCAGGACTAGCGGGCGGGGAGCTGTTTTTT; CDR3 protein: CASSPSGLAGGELFF
D gene: TRBD1; clone size: .; J gene: TRBJ2-2; V gene: TRBV27; CDR3 DNA: TGTGCCAGCAGTTTAGCAGGGGGCTACGGGGAGCTGTTTTTT; CDR3 protein: CASSLAGGYGELFF
D gene: .; clone size: .; J gene: TRBJ1-4; V gene: TRBV19; CDR3 DNA: TGTGCCAGTAGTATGTTGGGGGCAACTAATGAAAAACTGTTTTTT; CDR3 protein: CASSMLGATNEKLFF
D gene: TRBD1; clone size: .; J gene: TRBJ2-3; V gene: TRBV18; CDR3 DNA: TGTGCCAGCTCACCTGGGACAGGCGTCACAGATACGCAGTATTTT; CDR3 protein: CASSPGTGVTDTQYF